The present T cell receptor (beta chain) was sequenced within a study of T cell repertoires in cytomegalovirus infection. MiXCR was run by TCRdb on the reads, yielding one entry per CDR3 protein. Altogether 100,000 to 150,000 distinct CDR3 sequences are present, roughly 9% being singletons, with the ten largest covering roughly 9.1%. Germline values: CDR1 SGHDT, CDR2 YYEEEE. V dropped 1 base and J dropped 0 bases, with 11 bases sitting between them. The CDR3 is made up of 16 amino acids. This clonotype turned up a few times. V is TRBV5-6 and J is TRBJ1-3; D perhaps matches TRBD1 (5 bases). This clonotype originated in a human donor in good health (CMV status not recorded). Some clones in this sample may be carry-over from other donors' samples. Sequencing was carried out using PBMCs. The CDR3 DNA reads as TGTGCCAGCAGCTTGAGGGGCCTCACCTCTGGAAACACCATATATTTT. It yields the protein CASSLRGLTSGNTIYF.